The clone carrying this T cell receptor beta chain was observed a handful of times. These data belong to a study of blood T cell repertoires in COVID-19. Sequencing was performed with immunoSEQ multiplex PCR; in TCRdb, only in-frame clones are kept and a portion is missing. The sample gives some 150,000 clones, more than 70% of which show up once; approximately 4% is in the top ten. The receptor was derived from a woman in her 50s in a cohort exposed to, infected with or recovered from COVID-19 (not recorded which). The source material was PBMCs or T cells enriched from blood (not recorded which).

This CDR3 is CASREQGAGQPQHF. The CDR3 bases are TGTGCCAGTAGGGAACAGGGGGCGGGCCAGCCCCAGCATTTT. The J gene is TRBJ1-5, the V gene TRBV19; TRBD1 matches 9 bases. CDR3 length equals 14 residues. J lost 7 bases, V lost 6 bases, and 7 bases had no gene match. The germline CDR1 and CDR2 sequences are LNHDA and SQIVND (reference sequence).